The clone carrying this T cell receptor beta chain was seen a few times. Its antigen is not known. Relative to the germline gene, one junction end is altered; a read error may explain this. In the PCR, 60 Vbeta and 13 Jbeta primers were used. As processed by the authors: In a later analysis, the count reached 82 million or so unique TCR beta chains, with about 9.9 million shared. Assay: immunoSEQ multiplex PCR; the TCRdb copy retains only in-frame clones and omits some. V and J calls plus clone size are reproduced from that table; the DNA served to infer D and trimming. Of about 120,000 clones detected, about 80% appear once; the ten largest clones hold about 8.3%. The data were obtained in a study of cytomegalovirus exposure and HLA in healthy donors. Overall study: There were approximately 81 million unique TCRs (from HLA-typed donors) in an early data release. Study results and caveats: Indistinguishable V segments, including TRBV6-2 and TRBV6-3, were excluded.

This CDR3 has 16 amino acids. Germline CDR1 SSHAT, CDR2 FNYEAQ (reference sequence). The chain uses TRBV7-7 and TRBJ2-5; perhaps TRBD2 as D (6 bases). Sequenced sample: PBMCs. The receptor was derived from a woman aged 50 to 60 in good health and CMV-seropositive. CDR3 loop: CASSPVGLLYQETQYF. In DNA, the CDR3 is TGTGCTAGCAGCCCAGTGGGACTCCTGTACCAAGAGACCCAGTACTTC.